Listed below are T cell receptor beta chains from one sample, sequenced in a study of cytomegalovirus exposure and HLA in healthy donors. This table comes from immunoSEQ multiplex PCR, and its TCRdb copy is limited to in-frame clones, with some not included. The data hold 250,000 to 400,000 clones, with roughly 88% observed a single time. Sample: PBMCs. These receptors all come from a man aged 30-40 years in good health and CMV-seronegative. The CDR3 runs from the conserved cysteine through the conserved F or W. Each record gives: V gene, D gene, J gene, CDR3 protein. A D gene is named only where the DNA matches it firmly.

TRBV15	TRBD1	TRBJ2-7	CATSRAGTGVYEQYF
TRBV19	NA	TRBJ1-6	CASSLTGNSPLHF
TRBV29-1	TRBD2	TRBJ2-7	CSGGTSFYEQYF
TRBV7-8	NA	TRBJ2-1	CASSSRGSSYNEQFF
TRBV5-4	TRBD1	TRBJ2-1	CASSETGTVYEQFF
TRBV11-3	TRBD1	TRBJ2-3	CASSFGQGHTDTQYF
TRBV18	NA	TRBJ1-3	CASSHDQSSSGNTIYF
TRBV5-1	TRBD2	TRBJ2-3	CASSWGGLAGLVSTDTQYF
TRBV7-2	NA	TRBJ2-5	CASSLAGGRGRETQYF
TRBV12-5	NA	TRBJ2-7	CASGHRLGEQYF
TRBV10-1	NA	TRBJ2-1	CASSRPGSSYNEQFF
TRBV4-1	TRBD2	TRBJ2-3	CASSPNSGGATDTQYF
TRBV13	NA	TRBJ1-1	CASSPPLGTEAFF
TRBV10-3	TRBD1	TRBJ2-4	CAISGQGAYKNIQYF
TRBV10-3	TRBD2	TRBJ2-5	CASGLAGGQETQYF
TRBV10-3	TRBD1	TRBJ2-7	CATSPDRAYEQYF
TRBV7-2	TRBD2	TRBJ2-7	CASSSDGTIYEQYF
TRBV25-1	TRBD1	TRBJ1-5	CASSLGGSQPQHF
TRBV4-3	NA	TRBJ1-2	CASSLWAGEGYTF
TRBV19	NA	TRBJ1-1	CASSKEGLRTEAFF
TRBV11-2	NA	TRBJ2-2	CASSLDYGGNTGELFF
TRBV15	TRBD2	TRBJ2-1	CATSIIRLAGASGEQFF
TRBV19	NA	TRBJ1-4	CASSIARNEKLFF
TRBV11-2	TRBD1	TRBJ1-2	CASSLDPRTGDHGYTF
TRBV10-2	NA	TRBJ2-5	CASSDWSRGRRAQETQYF
TRBV11-2	NA	TRBJ2-5	CASTGALETQYF
TRBV27	NA	TRBJ1-1	CASSLSGGRNTEAFF
TRBV14	TRBD1	TRBJ2-1	CASSPSTGGSYNEQFF
TRBV5-1	TRBD1	TRBJ2-7	CASSSFPTGPHEQYF
TRBV27	NA	TRBJ2-1	CASRGSWTATLIGEQFF
TRBV25-1	TRBD2	TRBJ2-3	CASSETGLAPDTQYF
TRBV5-4	TRBD1	TRBJ1-4	CASSSKTGGTSNEKLFF
TRBV7-9	NA	TRBJ1-4	CASRLTGQPNEKLFF
TRBV4-1	NA	TRBJ2-2	CASSPRQGVQVTGELFF
TRBV29-1	NA	TRBJ2-7	CSATTGDAYEQYF
TRBV6-1	NA	TRBJ1-5	CASRHHGEDQPQHF
TRBV7-9	TRBD2	TRBJ2-7	CASSPRGDRREQYF
TRBV5-6	NA	TRBJ1-2	CASSYRASIWGYTF
TRBV4-1	TRBD2	TRBJ2-1	CASSQDFSWAGAYNEQFF
TRBV7-8	NA	TRBJ1-3	CASSLDPTGMSGNTIYF
TRBV18	TRBD1	TRBJ1-2	CASSPRDRALNFSGYTF
TRBV2	TRBD2	TRBJ2-3	CASSEGLAGAQGTQYF
TRBV10-2	TRBD1	TRBJ1-2	CASTPTGDYGYTF
TRBV6-6	NA	TRBJ1-6	CASSISRGYSPLHF
TRBV6-5	NA	TRBJ2-1	CASSYGPRGGYEQFF
TRBV5-1	TRBD1	TRBJ2-1	CASNSLYRGPYNEQFF
TRBV6-1	NA	TRBJ1-6	CASSEVFRALHF
TRBV4-1	NA	TRBJ2-2	CASSLKGVGVAGELFF
TRBV7-2	NA	TRBJ2-4	CASSGTGTKNIQYF
TRBV5-5	NA	TRBJ1-4	CASSLDRGVGEKLFF
TRBV5-4	NA	TRBJ2-3	CASSLRQETDTQYF
TRBV2	TRBD1	TRBJ2-2	CASSLTGANTGELFF
TRBV7-9	TRBD1	TRBJ2-5	CASSLGQGGWKTQYF
TRBV6-6	NA	TRBJ1-5	CASRRTGNQPQHF
TRBV18	NA	TRBJ1-1	CASSPNLNTEAFF
TRBV18	NA	TRBJ1-1	CASSPQRNTEAFF
TRBV6-1	NA	TRBJ2-7	CASSARGDASYEQYF